This T cell receptor beta chain originates from a study of blood T cell repertoires in COVID-19. At the level of the study: Samples representing acute and convalescent COVID-19 were sourced from the United States, Italy and Spain. The analysed material was cDNA or gDNA that came from T cells, B-cell-depleted T cells, or PBMCs.

As originally analysed: Reference gene primer amplification yielded estimated nucleated cell counts. TCRdb keeps only in-frame clones here, not all; method: immunoSEQ multiplex PCR. The DNA was the basis for D and trimming; V, J and clone size are from that table. The sample lists 260,000 or so clones, approximately 86% occurring once. In germline, CDR1 is LGHNA, CDR2 YSLEER. This CDR3 comprises 20 residues. V lost 0 bases to trimming and J lost 4 bases, with 22 bases between them. What was sequenced was peripheral blood. The receptor's source is a human donor in a cohort sampled during active COVID-19. V is TRBV4-3 and J is TRBJ1-6, with a tentative D call TRBD1 (5 bases). CDR3 loop: CASSQDGSRGVGGYNSPLHF. DNA for the CDR3: TGCGCCAGCAGCCAAGATGGGAGTCGGGGTGTCGGGGGTTATAATTCACCCCTCCACTTT.